This entry features one TCR beta chain sequence. Its antigen is not known. The entry originates in a study of beta chain features in type 1 diabetes. Donors underwent one heparinised blood draw, 100 to 150 mL on average. Findings and limits, study-wide: For patients, the naive, central memory and Treg TCRB repertoires appeared more alike than for healthy donors.

Since all of the isolated RNA was reverse transcribed, expressed TCRB transcripts were what got sequenced. Repertoires were generated with immunoSEQ multiplex PCR, while TCRdb's copy carries only in-frame clones and drops some. The sample contains some 250,000 clones, about 26% of which appear only once. This CDR3 region has 15 residues. V dropped 2 bases and J dropped 5 bases, with 13 bases sitting between them. The germline V gene encodes CDR1 SGHTA and CDR2 FQGNSA. Material for sequencing was central memory CD4+ T cells from blood. The clonotype comes from a man between 25 and 39 years old in good health. The chain links TRBV7-2 to TRBJ1-3; weak D call: TRBD1 (5 bases). Here the CDR3 DNA reads TGTGCCAGCAGCTTATCCGGGGACCGCAGAAACACCATATATTTT. It codes for CASSLSGDRRNTIYF.